One and the same sample provided the 29 T cell receptor beta chains below, sequenced in a study of cytomegalovirus exposure and HLA in healthy donors. Generated by immunoSEQ multiplex PCR, the TCRdb table keeps only in-frame clones and is missing some. Of approximately 190,000 clones listed, 84% are singletons. Sequenced material: PBMCs. Source of these receptors: a man younger than 30 in good health and CMV-seropositive.

This chain joins TRBV7-2 and TRBJ1-5; D possibly corresponds to TRBD1 (6 bases). The V end was cut by 0 bases, the J end by 9 bases, with 9 bases between. Germline V lookup: CDR1 SGHTA, CDR2 FQGNSA. This CDR3 is 13 amino acids long. The CDR3 loop is CASSLADSRPQHF. The CDR3 DNA sequence: TGTGCCAGCAGCTTAGCGGACAGTCGGCCCCAGCATTTT.

The rearrangement uses TRBV28 and TRBJ2-5; 9 bases fit TRBD2. This CDR3 contains 15 residues. In germline, CDR1 is MDHEN, CDR2 SYDVKM. The V and J ends lost 3 bases and 5 bases, in that order; junction bases with no gene match: 7. The CDR3 here is CASSFLTSGEETQYF. CDR3 nucleotide sequence: TGTGCCAGCAGTTTTTTGACTAGCGGCGAGGAGACCCAGTACTTC.

The V and J genes are TRBV19 and TRBJ1-2, with D possibly matching TRBD1 (5 bases). The ends were cut back, 7 bases at V and 4 bases at J, with 25 bases in the middle. Looked up from germline, CDR1 is LNHDA and CDR2 is SQIVND (reference sequence). The CDR3 has 17 residues. CDR3: CASTPGGGTPGSYGYTF. CDR3 coding DNA: TGTGCCAGTACCCCGGGAGGCGGGACCCCTGGAAGCTATGGCTACACCTTC. Complete variable domain (other parts from reference TRBV19 and TRBJ1-2): DGGITQSPKYLFRKEGQNVTLSCEQNLNHDAMYWYRQDPGQGLRLIYYSQIVNDFQKGDIAEGYSVSREKKESFPLTVTSAQKNPTAFYLCASTPGGGTPGSYGYTFGSGTRLTVV.

This chain joins TRBV7-2 and TRBJ2-2; 11 nucleotides line up with TRBD2. V gave up 5 bases and J gave up 5 bases; unmatched junction bases: 7. The CDR3 sequence is 16 residues long. Germline CDR1 is SGHTA and CDR2 is FQGNSA. The CDR3 DNA follows: TGTGCCAGCAGCCCGGTAGCGGGAGGGCCGACCGGGGAGCTGTTTTTT. Translated, it gives CASSPVAGGPTGELFF.

This chain uses TRBV30 with TRBJ2-7; the D gene is possibly TRBD1 (5 bases). V lost 3 bases to trimming and J lost 1 base, with 16 bases between them. From germline, CDR1 is GTSNPN and CDR2 SVGIG (reference sequence). The CDR3 covers 15 residues. The CDR3 DNA reads TGTGCCTGGAGCATTGGGCCAGGGCTTTCCTACGAGCAGTACTTC. This codes for CAWSIGPGLSYEQYF.

This clone was observed a single time. The chain joins TRBV9 to TRBJ1-1; D may be TRBD1 (5 bases). The germline V gene has CDR1 SGDLS and CDR2 YYNGEE. V was cut by 2 bases and J by 4 bases, with 6 bases left in between. The CDR3 has 12 amino acids. In nucleotides, the CDR3 is TGTGCCAGCAGCGTGGGGCCCACTGAAGCTTTCTTT. Translating it yields CASSVGPTEAFF.

The rearrangement uses TRBV28 and TRBJ2-1; TRBD2 matches at 9 bases. Germline V gene data show CDR1 as MDHEN and CDR2 as SYDVKM. This CDR3 contains 16 residues. Trimming took 3 bases from V and 7 from J; bases not matched to a gene: 10. CDR3 amino acids: CASSLEESGRSNEQFF. CDR3 sequence (DNA): TGTGCCAGCAGTTTGGAGGAGAGCGGGAGGTCGAATGAGCAGTTCTTC.

The genes are TRBV28 and TRBJ2-7, with D maybe TRBD1 (6 bases). V dropped 3 bases and J dropped 4 bases, with 19 bases sitting between them. The CDR3 extends over 16 amino acids. Germline V gene sequence: CDR1 MDHEN, CDR2 SYDVKM. Here the CDR3 DNA reads TGTGCCAGCAGTTTGTCCCGGGACAAACAAAGTTACGAGCAGTACTTC. Protein product: CASSLSRDKQSYEQYF. Using reference TRBV28 and TRBJ2-7 for the parts outside the CDR3, the full variable domain is DVKVTQSSRYLVKRTGEKVFLECVQDMDHENMFWYRQDPGLGLRLIYFSYDVKMKEKGDIPEGYSVSREKKERFSLILESASTNQTSMYLCASSLSRDKQSYEQYFGPGTRLTVT.

The gene calls are TRBV6-4 and TRBJ2-1; 8 positions agree with TRBD2. The J segment lost 7 bases and the V segment lost 5 bases, leaving 13 bases of the junction unmatched. The CDR3 is 16 residues long. Per germline, CDR1 MRHNA and CDR2 SNTAGT. The CDR3 is CASSSWTGGSMNEQFF. The CDR3, as DNA: TGTGCCAGCAGTTCCTGGACGGGAGGGTCCATGAATGAGCAGTTCTTC.

V and J are TRBV7-9 and TRBJ2-7; D may be TRBD2 (6 bases). The CDR3 is 15 amino acids. V lost 3 bases and J 3 bases, leaving 15 bases between the germline ends. Germline values: CDR1 SEHNR, CDR2 FQNEAQ (reference sequence). The CDR3 here is CASSLDTGLSYEQYF. The CDR3 region has the DNA TGTGCCAGCAGCTTGGATACGGGACTCAGCTACGAGCAGTACTTC.

The genes are TRBV5-1 and TRBJ2-5, with a tentative D call TRBD1 (6 bases). The CDR3 totals 13 residues. The germline V gene encodes CDR1 SGHRS and CDR2 YFSETQ. V was clipped by 4 bases and J by 3 bases, with 10 bases between them. The CDR3 here is CASSRTVEETQYF. DNA for the CDR3: TGCGCCAGCAGCCGGACAGTAGAAGAGACCCAGTACTTC. The variable domain in full, completed from reference TRBV5-1 and TRBJ2-5, reads KAGVTQTPRYLIKTRGQQVTLSCSPISGHRSVSWYQQTPGQGLQFLFEYFSETQRNKGNFPGRFSGRQFSNSRSEMNVSTLELGDSALYLCASSRTVEETQYFGPGTRLLVL.

This sequence joins TRBV7-9 and TRBJ2-7; D might be TRBD2 (6 bases). V was cut by 1 base and J by 7 bases, with 11 bases left in between. The CDR3 loop spans 13 amino acids. Germline V gene sequence: CDR1 SEHNR, CDR2 FQNEAQ (reference sequence). Here the CDR3 reads CASSLGGGGEQYF. CDR3 coding DNA: TGTGCCAGCAGCTTAGGAGGAGGAGGGGAGCAGTACTTC.

The CDR3 DNA is TGTGCCAGTACTAGGACAGTAGCCAAAAACATTCAGTACTTC. Its protein is CASTRTVAKNIQYF. This chain joins TRBV19 and TRBJ2-4, with D perhaps matching TRBD1 (6 bases). Germline assignment: CDR1 LNHDA and CDR2 SQIVND (reference sequence). The germline V and J ends were trimmed by 7 bases and 0 bases, with 10 bases remaining between them. The length of the CDR3 is 14 residues.

Only a few counts were recorded for this clone. The chain uses TRBV7-8 and TRBJ2-3; D unclear. Germline CDR1 and CDR2: SGHVS and FQNEAQ. The length of the CDR3 is 13 residues. Trimming removed 6 bases from V and 4 bases from J, with 11 bases in between. The CDR3 region is CASRSGPPDTQYF. The CDR3 DNA is TGTGCCAGCAGGTCAGGCCCCCCAGATACGCAGTATTTT.

The V and J genes are TRBV7-2 and TRBJ2-7, with a tentative D call TRBD1 (5 bases). Germline V gene data show CDR1 as SGHTA and CDR2 as FQGNSA. The CDR3 is 14 residues long. Trimming took 1 base from V and 6 from J, leaving 13 bases between them. CDR3 loop: CASSLVVREGEQYF. CDR3 in DNA: TGTGCCAGCAGCTTAGTAGTCAGGGAAGGCGAGCAGTACTTC.

This rearrangement joins TRBV27 to TRBJ2-3, with TRBD2 matching over 7 bases. The CDR3 runs to 16 residues. Trimming at V came to 3 bases and at J to 2 bases, leaving 8 bases not matched to a gene. Germline V gene data show CDR1 as MNHEY and CDR2 as SMNVEV (reference sequence). The DNA for the CDR3 is TGTGCCAGCAGTTTCGCAAGCGGGACGACCACAGATACGCAGTATTTT. This sequence encodes CASSFASGTTTDTQYF.

This clone was detected only a few times. The V and J genes are TRBV28 and TRBJ1-5; TRBD1 agrees at 8 bases. CDR3 length: 16 residues. Germline V lookup: CDR1 MDHEN, CDR2 SYDVKM. V dropped 6 bases and J dropped 4; count of bases not matched to a gene: 11. The chain's CDR3 is CASRDRAGVRNQPQHF. The DNA of the CDR3 is TGTGCCAGCAGGGACAGGGCCGGTGTGAGGAATCAGCCCCAGCATTTT.

This chain uses TRBV27 with TRBJ1-1; D possibly corresponds to TRBD1 (6 bases). The germline V gene has CDR1 MNHEY and CDR2 SMNVEV (reference sequence). This CDR3 spans 16 amino acids. Trimming took off 4 bases at V and 0 bases at J, with 15 bases between the two ends. CDR3 bases: TGTGCCAGCAGTTGGGGAACAGGGTTGATGAACACTGAAGCTTTCTTT. Its protein product is CASSWGTGLMNTEAFF.

The chain is built from TRBV5-1 and TRBJ2-1, with D possibly being TRBD1 (8 bases). The V end was cut by 0 bases, the J end by 4 bases, with 14 bases between. The CDR3 has 16 amino acids. Looked up from germline, CDR1 is SGHRS and CDR2 is YFSETQ. In DNA, the CDR3 is TGCGCCAGCAGCTTGGCACAGGGGGGAGGGTACAATGAGCAGTTCTTC. Its translation is CASSLAQGGGYNEQFF.

There are a few counts of this clone. The J gene is TRBJ1-1, the V gene TRBV15, with TRBD1 matching over 7 bases. CDR1 is LNHNV and CDR2 is YYDKDF in the germline V gene (reference sequence). This CDR3 spans 16 amino acids. The V gene end was trimmed by 0 bases and the J gene end by 1 base; junction bases not matched to a gene: 5. DNA for the CDR3: TGTGCCACCAGCAGAGATTTCAGGGGGTCGAACACTGAAGCTTTCTTT. Translation gives CATSRDFRGSNTEAFF.

The chain joins TRBV5-4 to TRBJ2-3; 9 nucleotides line up with TRBD1. The germline gives CDR1 SGHNT, CDR2 YYREEE (reference sequence). The J segment lost 4 bases and the V segment lost 4 bases, leaving 7 bases of the junction unmatched. This CDR3 is built from 15 residues. The CDR3, as DNA: TGTGCCAGCAGCAGGGGACAGGGTGATGCAGATACGCAGTATTTT. Amino acids: CASSRGQGDADTQYF.

This chain uses TRBV30 with TRBJ1-3; 8 positions match TRBD1. With V trimmed by 1 base and J by 0 bases, 5 bases remained unmatched. Germline CDR1 reads GTSNPN; CDR2 reads SVGIG (reference sequence). The CDR3 totals 16 residues. This chain's CDR3 is CAWSAHRGNSGNTIYF. The CDR3 DNA follows: TGTGCCTGGAGTGCCCACAGGGGGAACTCTGGAAACACCATATATTTT.

This rearrangement joins TRBV5-4 to TRBJ1-1; D is undetermined. V was cut by 0 bases and J by 1 base, with 7 bases left in between. This CDR3 is built from 14 residues. The germline V gene has CDR1 SGHNT and CDR2 YYREEE (reference sequence). CDR3 amino acids: CASSLAGRNTEAFF. As DNA, the CDR3 is TGTGCCAGCAGCTTGGCTGGTAGGAACACTGAAGCTTTCTTT.

V gene TRBV30 combines with J gene TRBJ2-7; 10 nucleotides line up with TRBD1. From germline, CDR1 is GTSNPN and CDR2 SVGIG (reference sequence). With 0 bases clipped from V and 5 bases from J, the junction kept 1 base outside the gene matches. This CDR3 contains 13 residues. CDR3 protein: CAWSVGTGDEQYF. The CDR3, as DNA: TGTGCCTGGAGTGTGGGGACAGGGGACGAGCAGTACTTC.

This clone was counted a single time. The chain couples TRBV13 to TRBJ2-3; 8 bases align to TRBD1. There are 17 residues in the CDR3. After removal of 5 bases from V and 4 bases from J, the junction contained 14 bases not matched to a gene. Germline CDR1 is PRHDT and CDR2 is FYEKMQ (reference sequence). This CDR3 is CASSDNAAGGYPDTQYF. As DNA, the CDR3 is TGTGCCAGCAGCGACAATGCGGCAGGGGGCTACCCAGATACGCAGTATTTT.

The chain is built from TRBV27 and TRBJ2-1; TRBD2 matches at 10 bases. CDR1 and CDR2 (germline): MNHEY, SMNVEV (reference sequence). CDR3 length: 16 residues. V shed 6 bases, J shed 6 bases, and the junction held 11 bases outside the gene matches. CDR3 region: CASRGTVAGGSNEQFF. CDR3 sequence (DNA): TGTGCCAGCAGGGGAACCGTAGCGGGAGGTTCCAATGAGCAGTTCTTC.

This clone was counted a few times. This chain connects TRBV28 to TRBJ1-2; D possibly corresponds to TRBD1 (5 bases). This CDR3 is 14 amino acids long. V was cut by 3 bases and J by 3 bases, with 11 bases left in between. CDR1 is MDHEN and CDR2 is SYDVKM in the germline V gene. CDR3 sequence: CASSLEGTDYGYTF. Written as DNA, the CDR3 is TGTGCCAGCAGTTTGGAGGGGACCGACTATGGCTACACCTTC.

This clone has only one observation. The chain has TRBV5-4 and TRBJ1-1; 8 positions match TRBD1. Looked up from germline, CDR1 is SGHNT and CDR2 is YYREEE (reference sequence). J lost 9 bases, V lost 1 base, and 5 bases had no gene match. The CDR3 runs to 13 residues. The DNA of the CDR3 is TGTGCCAGCAGCTTGCAGACAGGGGTTAAAGCTTTCTTT. This encodes CASSLQTGVKAFF.

The chain links TRBV7-2 to TRBJ1-4; D might be TRBD1 (6 bases). Germline CDR1 is SGHTA and CDR2 is FQGNSA. Trimming pared 0 bases from V and 2 bases from J, leaving 10 bases between. CDR3 length: 16 amino acids. This CDR3 reads CASSLAGAATNEKLFF. In DNA form, the CDR3 reads TGTGCCAGCAGCTTAGCGGGGGCAGCCACTAATGAAAAACTGTTTTTT.